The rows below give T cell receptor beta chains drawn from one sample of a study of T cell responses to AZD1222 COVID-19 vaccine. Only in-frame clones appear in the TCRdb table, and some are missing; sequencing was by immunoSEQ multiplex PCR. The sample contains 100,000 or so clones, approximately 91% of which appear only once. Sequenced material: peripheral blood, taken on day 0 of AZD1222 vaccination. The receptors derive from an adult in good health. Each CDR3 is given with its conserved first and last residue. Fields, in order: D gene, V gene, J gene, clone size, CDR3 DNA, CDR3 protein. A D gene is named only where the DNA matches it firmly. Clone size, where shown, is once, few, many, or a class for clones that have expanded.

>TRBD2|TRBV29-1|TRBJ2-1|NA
TGCAGCGTTGAACGGGGGGGAAGGGCCTACAATGAGCAGTTCTTC
CSVERGGRAYNEQFF
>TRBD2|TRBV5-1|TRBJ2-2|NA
TGCGCCAGCAGCTTGTCGGGGGGAGGCACCGGGGAGCTGTTTTTT
CASSLSGGGTGELFF
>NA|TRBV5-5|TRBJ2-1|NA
TGTGCCAGCCTGATTCGGGGCAATGAGCAGTTCTTC
CASLIRGNEQFF
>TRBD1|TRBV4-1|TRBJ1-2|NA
TGCGCCAGCAGCCAGACACAGGGGAACTATGGCTACACCTTC
CASSQTQGNYGYTF
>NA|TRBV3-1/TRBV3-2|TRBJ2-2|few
TGTGCCAGCACTAGCAATCCGTCTAACACCGGGGAGCTGTTTTTT
CASTSNPSNTGELFF
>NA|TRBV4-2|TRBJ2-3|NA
TGTGCCAGCACTCCGGGGGATACGCAGTATTTT
CASTPGDTQYF
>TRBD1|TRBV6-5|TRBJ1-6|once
TGTGCCAGCACTCGGACAGGGAATTCACCCCTCCACTTT
CASTRTGNSPLHF
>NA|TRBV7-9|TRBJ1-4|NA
TGTGCCAGCAGCTTTTGGAGTAATGAAAAACTGTTTTTT
CASSFWSNEKLFF
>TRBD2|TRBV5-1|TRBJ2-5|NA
TGCGCCAGCAGCTTGACTAGCGGGGCATTAGAGACCCAGTACTTC
CASSLTSGALETQYF
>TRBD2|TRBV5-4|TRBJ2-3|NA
TGTGCCAGCAGCTTGAGCCTAGCGGGGGCGGGAGATACGCAGTATTTT
CASSLSLAGAGDTQYF
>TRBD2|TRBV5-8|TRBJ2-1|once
TGTGCCAGCAGCTTGGCGGGGGGGGTACGCTCCTACAATGAGCAGTTCTTC
CASSLAGGVRSYNEQFF
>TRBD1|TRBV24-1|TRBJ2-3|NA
TGTGCCACCAGTGATTCGAACAGGGGGCGGTACACAGATACGCAGTATTTT
CATSDSNRGRYTDTQYF
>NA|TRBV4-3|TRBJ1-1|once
TGCGCCAGCAGCCAACTAGGGGTGACGAACACTGAAGCTTTCTTT
CASSQLGVTNTEAFF
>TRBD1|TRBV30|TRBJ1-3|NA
TGTGCCTGGAGTAAGGACAGGGGAAACACCATATATTTT
CAWSKDRGNTIYF
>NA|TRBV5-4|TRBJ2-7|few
TGTGCCAGCAGCCCTGGGACATTTGACTACGAGCAGTACTTC
CASSPGTFDYEQYF
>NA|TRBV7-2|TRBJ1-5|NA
TGTGCCAGCAGCTTAGAAACAGGCGGGCGTTTAGATTTT
CASSLETGGRLDF
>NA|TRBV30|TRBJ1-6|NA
TGTGCCTTGATGACGGGATCCTATAATTCACCCCTCCACTTT
CALMTGSYNSPLHF